The 7 T cell receptor beta chains below were found in one sample sequenced in a study of T cell responses to AZD1222 COVID-19 vaccine. Generated by immunoSEQ multiplex PCR, the TCRdb table keeps only in-frame clones and is missing some. The sample contains about 220,000 clones, 85% to 95% of which appear only once. Sample: peripheral blood, taken on day 0 of MenACWY control vaccination. These receptor sequences come from an adult in good health.

The rearrangement uses TRBV28 and TRBJ2-1, with D uncertain. The CDR3 length is 15 residues. Germline V gene sequence: CDR1 MDHEN, CDR2 SYDVKM. Trimming cost V 9 bases and J 10 bases, with 25 bases left between them. CDR3 in DNA: TGTGCCAGTTTTTCCCGAATTCGGCCATTGAGGGAGCAGTTCTTC. This codes for CASFSRIRPLREQFF.

V gene TRBV3-1 (or the pseudogene TRBV3-2) combines with J gene TRBJ1-4; 9 positions agree with TRBD1. Germline CDR1 reads LGHDT; CDR2 reads YNNKEL (reference sequence). The CDR3 is 15 amino acids. V lost 0 bases, J lost 7 bases, and 3 bases stayed unmatched. CDR3 sequence reads: CASSQEQGAGEKLFF. The CDR3 DNA is TGTGCCAGCAGCCAAGAACAGGGGGCCGGTGAAAAACTGTTTTTT.

The genes are TRBV6-1 and TRBJ2-7; D remains unclear. The CDR3 length is 15 residues. Germline assignment: CDR1 MNHNS and CDR2 SASEGT. The V end was cut by 2 bases, the J end by 5 bases, with 16 bases between. The CDR3 nucleotides are TGTGCCAGCAGTGAACGTCCGAGCCCTCTGGACGAGCAGTACTTC. Protein sequence: CASSERPSPLDEQYF.

The chain is built from TRBV14 and TRBJ1-3, with D maybe TRBD1 (5 bases). The germline gives CDR1 SGHDN, CDR2 FVKESK. Trimming pared 8 bases from V and 4 bases from J, leaving 9 bases between. The CDR3 is made up of 12 amino acids. DNA of the CDR3: TGTGCCAGCGGGGACGGCGGAAACACCATATATTTT. It translates to CASGDGGNTIYF.

With regard to this clone: The sample has other DNA sequences that encode this CDR3 too. CDR3 nucleotides: TGTGCCAGCAGCTCTCAAGAGACCCAGTACTTC. Encoded protein: CASSSQETQYF. This rearrangement joins TRBV7-9 to TRBJ2-5; D is uncertain. The length of the CDR3 is 11 residues. V was shortened by 4 bases and J by 2 bases, with 2 bases between the two germline ends. CDR1 and CDR2 (germline): SEHNR, FQNEAQ (reference sequence).

Concerning this clone itself: The same CDR3 is also encoded by other DNA sequences in this sample. V gene TRBV18 combines with J gene TRBJ1-1; no reliable D call. Germline V CDR1 and CDR2: KGHSH, LQKENI. V shed 3 bases and J shed 2 bases, with 7 bases lying between them. CDR3 length: 13 amino acids. The CDR3 nucleotides read TGTGCCAGCTCACCCCCGGGAAACACTGAAGCTTTCTTT. Translated, it gives CASSPPGNTEAFF.

As to this clone: Other DNA sequences in this specimen translate into the identical CDR3. The chain joins TRBV5-1 to TRBJ1-4; D possibly corresponds to TRBD1 (6 bases). V was cut by 2 bases and J by 1 base, with 6 bases left in between. CDR1 SGHRS and CDR2 YFSETQ come from the germline V gene. The CDR3 has 14 residues. The CDR3 loop reads CASSLQGTNEKLFF. CDR3 nucleotide sequence: TGCGCCAGCAGCTTACAGGGAACTAATGAAAAACTGTTTTTT.